This TCR beta chain is drawn from a study of shared clonotypes between healthy human individuals. General observations from the study: Estimated clonotype richness was generally higher in naive than memory subsets. Sharing across four donors was seen in about 5% of naive CD4 clonotypes.

Worth noting for this clone: The antigen is undetermined.

Germline-derived CDR1 and CDR2 are SGHRS and YFSETQ. The CDR3 has 15 amino acids. V shed 3 bases, J shed 5 bases, and the junction held 5 bases outside the gene matches. Every subset's genomic DNA went evenly onto several immunoSEQ plates. Sequencing was performed with immunoSEQ multiplex PCR; in TCRdb, only in-frame clones are kept and a portion is missing. Among about 1 million clones listed, approximately 72% were seen once. The clonotype originates from a man between 18 and 35 years old in good health. The gene calls are TRBV5-1 and TRBJ2-3; 11 bases map to TRBD2. The sequencing sample was made of memory CD4+ T cells sorted from blood. Subset here: CD45RA-negative fraction. Here the CDR3 reads CASSSLAGVGDTQYF. The CDR3 coding sequence is TGCGCCAGCAGCTCACTAGCGGGAGTTGGAGATACGCAGTATTTT.